Below are 9 T cell receptor beta chains sequenced from a single sample in a study of blood T cells in healthy people across ages. Then a second PCR, running roughly 6 to 12 cycles, was carried out with a sample-barcoded 5' primer and a J-beta primer mix. TCRdb fed the 5' RACE reads into MiXCR, producing one record per CDR3 protein. The sample contains 1,500,000 or so distinct CDR3 sequences, 45% to 70% of which appear only once. Source material: blood. All receptors derive from a young man in good health.

This chain uses TRBV2 with TRBJ2-3; weak D call: TRBD1 (5 bases). The V end was cut by 8 bases, the J end by 1 base, with 10 bases between. Germline CDR1 SNHLY, CDR2 FYNNEI. The CDR3 covers 13 residues. Here the CDR3 DNA reads TGTGCCAGCGGGGTAGGGGGCACAGATACGCAGTATTTT. It encodes CASGVGGTDTQYF.

This clonotype was seen only once. V gene TRBV27 combines with J gene TRBJ2-1; 14 bases agree with TRBD2. The trim removed 8 bases at V and 8 bases at J, leaving 11 bases unmatched. Germline-derived CDR1 and CDR2 are MNHEY and SMNVEV (reference sequence). The CDR3 length is 16 residues. The CDR3 DNA follows: TGTGCCAGCGCTGGGACTAGCGGGAGTATAGGCGATGAGCAGTTCTTC. Residues: CASAGTSGSIGDEQFF.

This clonotype was counted only a few times. For the CDR3, the DNA is TGCAGCGGCCAAGCCAGGGGGTACACAGATACGCAGTATTTT. Translating gives CSGQARGYTDTQYF. This chain uses TRBV29-1 with TRBJ2-3, with TRBD1 matching over 7 bases. Germline loops: CDR1 SQVTM, CDR2 ANQGSEA. Trimming at V came to 7 bases and at J to 2 bases, leaving 9 bases not matched to a gene. The CDR3 is made up of 14 amino acids.

The CDR3 loop reads CSVLQGGNYGYTF. CDR3 DNA: TGCAGCGTTCTACAGGGGGGGAACTATGGCTACACCTTC. The J gene is TRBJ1-2, the V gene TRBV29-1, with 8 positions matching TRBD1. Germline CDR1 and CDR2: SQVTM and ANQGSEA. The length of the CDR3 is 13 residues. Trimming removed 5 bases from V and 2 bases from J; junction bases left unmatched: 4. Full variable domain (missing parts from reference TRBV29-1 and TRBJ1-2): SAVISQKPSRDICQRGTSLTIQCQVDSQVTMMFWYRQQPGQSLTLIATANQGSEATYESGFVIDKFPISRPNLTFSTLTVSNMSPEDSSIYLCSVLQGGNYGYTFGSGTRLTVV.

This clonotype occurred many times. The rearrangement links TRBV27 to TRBJ2-1; 8 bases are a match to TRBD1. Germline CDR1 and CDR2: MNHEY and SMNVEV (reference sequence). The V segment lost 5 bases and the J segment 2 bases; nucleotides outside the gene matches: 5. The CDR3 extends over 15 amino acids. This CDR3 reads CASSPGGATYNEQFF. The CDR3 nucleotides read TGTGCCAGCAGTCCAGGGGGCGCAACCTACAATGAGCAGTTCTTC.

This clonotype occurred a few times. J is TRBJ2-1 and V is TRBV20-1, with a weak D call TRBD2 (6 bases). Trimming cost V 4 bases and J 8 bases, with 21 bases left between them. The CDR3 loop spans 15 amino acids. Per the germline V gene, CDR1 is DFQATT and CDR2 is SNEGSKA (reference sequence). The CDR3 region is CSANGREPLVDEQFF. Written as DNA, the CDR3 is TGCAGTGCTAATGGTCGGGAGCCCCTAGTCGATGAGCAGTTCTTC.

The chain combines TRBV20-1 with TRBJ2-7; 7 bases fit TRBD2. Trimming at V came to 6 bases and at J to 0 bases, leaving 8 bases not matched to a gene. Germline V lookup: CDR1 DFQATT, CDR2 SNEGSKA (reference sequence). The CDR3 is 14 residues long. The CDR3 is CSAPFQRGSYEQYF. The CDR3 nucleotides read TGCAGTGCCCCGTTTCAGCGGGGCTCCTACGAGCAGTACTTC.

V gene TRBV28 combines with J gene TRBJ2-5; D may be TRBD1 (6 bases). CDR1 and CDR2 (germline): MDHEN, SYDVKM. V lost 3 bases and J 2 bases, leaving 13 bases between the germline ends. The CDR3 loop spans 15 amino acids. The CDR3 nucleotides are TGTGCCAGCAGTTTCTCTAACAGGGAACAAGAGACCCAGTACTTC. It encodes CASSFSNREQETQYF. Together with reference TRBV28 and TRBJ2-5, the CDR3 gives the full variable domain: DVKVTQSSRYLVKRTGEKVFLECVQDMDHENMFWYRQDPGLGLRLIYFSYDVKMKEKGDIPEGYSVSREKKERFSLILESASTNQTSMYLCASSFSNREQETQYFGPGTRLLVL.

This clonotype was observed a few times. The rearrangement uses TRBV4-3 and TRBJ2-4, with unresolved D. The end of the DNA aligns better with TRBJ2-7, so the J call may be wrong. The CDR3 runs 13 residues. Germline assignment: CDR1 LGHNA and CDR2 YSLEER. The CDR3: CASSLYNGDEQYF. CDR3 nucleotide sequence: TGCGCCAGCAGCCTCTACAATGGGGACGAGCAGTACTTC.